This record looks at one T cell receptor beta chain sequence and its context. Its target is unknown. The sample comes from a study of response to subunit inactivated influenza vaccine. Points from the study as a whole: Few new T cells, the authors suggested, are recruited by each seasonal influenza vaccination.

TCRdb reprocessed the RT-PCR reads with MiXCR, giving one entry per CDR3 protein. The profile shows under 750,000 distinct CDR3 sequences, about an eighth of them singletons. The CDR3 is 14 residues long. V lost 1 base, J lost 4 bases, and 10 bases lay in between. The chain recombines TRBV12-3 or TRBV12-4 with TRBJ1-1; no reliable D call. The sequence derives from a man aged 45-60 years who received an inactivated influenza vaccine. The specimen was PBMCs from blood, collected on the day of vaccination. CDR3 sequence: CASSLGQVSTEAFF. The CDR3 nucleotides are TGTGCCAGCAGTTTAGGCCAGGTGTCCACTGAAGCTTTCTTT.